This passage covers 3 T cell receptor beta chains from one sample sequenced in a study of blood T cells in healthy people across ages. A second PCR, run for about 6 to 12 cycles, used a sample-barcoded 5' primer plus a J-beta primer mix. TCRdb independently ran MiXCR on the 5' RACE reads; one entry per CDR3 protein. The profile covers fewer than 1 million distinct CDR3 sequences, with about 42% appearing a single time and approximately 19% taken by the ten largest. Material for sequencing was blood. All receptors come from a man in his sixties in good health.

This clonotype has more than one count but fewer than ten. The rearrangement links TRBV4-3 to TRBJ2-3; 10 nucleotides align to TRBD2. Germline CDR1 LGHNA, CDR2 YSLEER. This CDR3 has 17 residues. Unmatched junction bases numbered 10, after V lost 3 bases and J lost 4 bases. CDR3 residues: CASSQSGGAVSADTQYF. CDR3 coding DNA: TGCGCCAGCAGCCAGAGCGGGGGGGCCGTGTCGGCAGATACGCAGTATTTT.

As for this clonotype: The CDR3 carries no conserved terminal phenylalanine or tryptophan, so it likely arises from a read error. This sequence joins TRBV5-1 and TRBJ1-1; maybe TRBD1 (5 bases). This CDR3 region has 13 residues. Germline lookup yields CDR1 SGHRS and CDR2 YFSETQ. V lost 3 bases, J lost 5 bases, and 11 bases lay in between. CDR3 sequence reads: CASSYQGETEAFL. For the CDR3, the DNA is TGCGCCAGCAGCTACCAGGGAGAGACTGAAGCTTTCTTA.

The V and J genes are TRBV3-1 and TRBJ1-4; D is uncertain. This CDR3 spans 15 amino acids. The ends were cut back, 1 base at V and 0 bases at J, with 6 bases in the middle. The germline gives CDR1 LGHDT, CDR2 YNNKEL (reference sequence). The CDR3 DNA reads TGTGCCAGCAGCCAAGTGGGGACAACTAATGAAAAACTGTTTTTT. Protein: CASSQVGTTNEKLFF.